The clone carrying this T cell receptor (beta chain) was seen more than once but under ten times. Its specificity is unknown. Its ends do not fully match the called genes, so a read error is possible. These data are taken from a study of shared clonotypes between healthy human individuals. Study outcomes and limitations: All-four-donor shared clonotypes had higher generation probabilities than non-shared clonotypes did.

Germline lookup yields CDR1 SGHVS and CDR2 FQNEAQ. There are 14 residues in the CDR3. TCRdb keeps only in-frame clones here, not all; method: immunoSEQ multiplex PCR. Of over 95,000 clones detected, 55% to 80% appear once; the ten largest clones hold about 26%. The clonotype was recovered from a woman aged 25 to 39 in good health. Specimen: memory CD8+ T cells sorted from blood. The subset is: CD45RO+ cells pooled with CCR7-negative TemRA cells. The chain employs TRBV7-8 and TRBJ1-2; 9 bases match TRBD1. The chain's CDR3 is CASSQQGAIHGYTF. The CDR3 nucleotides read TGTGCCAGCAGTCAACAGGGGGCAATCCATGGTTACACCTTC.